This T cell receptor beta chain was recovered during a study of regulatory T cells in long-lasting Graves disease. Looking at the study overall: Antithyroid drug exposure in newly diagnosed Graves' patients had lasted under 3 months.

Study-wide results and caveats: Lower TCR diversity was seen in persistent Graves' patients than in newly diagnosed ones. Patients with persistent disease showed a bias toward TRBV28, TRBJ1-2 and TRBJ2-5. The researchers studied only peripheral blood, not thyroid tissue.

Time point specified: newly diagnosed GD, antithyroid drugs for less than 3 months. The TCR library was prepared using RNA isolated from PBMCs. In building TCR beta libraries, iRepertoire HTBI primers were used together with Arm-PCR of CDR3 regions. TCRdb independently ran MiXCR on the multiplex PCR reads; one entry per CDR3 protein. The table records approximately 230,000 distinct CDR3 sequences, around 17% of them present only once. Concerning this clonotype: What it binds is not known.

Germline lookup yields CDR1 LNHDA and CDR2 SQIVND (reference sequence). This CDR3 comprises 14 residues. With 6 bases clipped from V and 9 bases from J, the junction kept 10 bases outside the gene matches. The specimen was peripheral blood mononuclear cells (PBMCs), collected at new diagnosis, from a patient treated with antithyroid drugs. The rearrangement links TRBV19 to TRBJ2-1; 8 nucleotides agree with TRBD2. The clonotype originates from a female donor with Graves disease. In DNA, the CDR3 is TGTGCCAGTAGCGTAGCGGGAAGCGGGCTTGAGCAGTTCTTC. Its translation is CASSVAGSGLEQFF.